The present TCR beta chain was sequenced within a study of blood T cell repertoires in COVID-19. Sequencing was performed with immunoSEQ multiplex PCR; in TCRdb, only in-frame clones are kept and a portion is missing. This sample has 390,000 or so clones, with approximately 89% found just once. A Seattle source enrolled patients during active infection and followed them longitudinally. There are 15 residues in the CDR3. From germline, CDR1 is SNHLY and CDR2 FYNNEI. The J segment lost 1 base and the V segment lost 4 bases, leaving 4 bases of the junction unmatched. The clonotype was recovered from a woman in her twenties or thirties with COVID-19, enrolled during active disease. Sequencing was carried out using peripheral blood. V is TRBV2 and J is TRBJ2-5, with TRBD1 matching over 9 bases. CDR3 loop: CASSAPDRGQETQYF. The CDR3 coding sequence is TGTGCCAGCAGTGCGCCGGACAGGGGCCAAGAGACCCAGTACTTC.